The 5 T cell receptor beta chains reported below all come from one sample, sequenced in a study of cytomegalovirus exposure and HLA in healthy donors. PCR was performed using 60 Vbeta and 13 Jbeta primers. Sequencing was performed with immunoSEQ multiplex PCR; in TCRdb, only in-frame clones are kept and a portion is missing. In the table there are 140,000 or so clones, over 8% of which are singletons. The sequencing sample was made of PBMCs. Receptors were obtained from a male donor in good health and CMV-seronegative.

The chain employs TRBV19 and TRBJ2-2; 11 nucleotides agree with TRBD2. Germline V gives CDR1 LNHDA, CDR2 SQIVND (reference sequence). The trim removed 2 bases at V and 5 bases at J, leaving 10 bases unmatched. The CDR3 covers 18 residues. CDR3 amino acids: CASSIILLAGGLTGELFF. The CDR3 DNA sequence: TGTGCCAGTAGTATAATTCTCCTAGCGGGAGGATTAACCGGGGAGCTGTTTTTT.

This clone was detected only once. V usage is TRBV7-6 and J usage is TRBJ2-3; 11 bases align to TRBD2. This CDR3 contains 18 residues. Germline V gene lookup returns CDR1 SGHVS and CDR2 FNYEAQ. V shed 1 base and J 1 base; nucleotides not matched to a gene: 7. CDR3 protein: CASSLEASGGSRTDTQYF. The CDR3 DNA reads TGTGCCAGCAGCTTAGAAGCTAGCGGGGGGTCTCGCACAGATACGCAGTATTTT.

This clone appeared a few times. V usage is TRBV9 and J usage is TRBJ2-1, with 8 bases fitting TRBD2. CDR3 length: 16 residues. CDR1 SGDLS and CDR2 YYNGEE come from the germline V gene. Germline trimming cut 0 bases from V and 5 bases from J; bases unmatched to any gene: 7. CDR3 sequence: CASSVAPGLDNNEQFF. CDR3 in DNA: TGTGCCAGCAGCGTAGCTCCGGGACTAGACAACAATGAGCAGTTCTTC.

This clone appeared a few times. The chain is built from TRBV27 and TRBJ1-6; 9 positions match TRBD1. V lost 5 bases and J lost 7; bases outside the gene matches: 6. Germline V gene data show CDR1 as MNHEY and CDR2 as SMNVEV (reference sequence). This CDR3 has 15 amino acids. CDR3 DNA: TGTGCCAGCAGTAAACAGGGGGCAGGGAATTCACCCCTCCACTTT. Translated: CASSKQGAGNSPLHF.

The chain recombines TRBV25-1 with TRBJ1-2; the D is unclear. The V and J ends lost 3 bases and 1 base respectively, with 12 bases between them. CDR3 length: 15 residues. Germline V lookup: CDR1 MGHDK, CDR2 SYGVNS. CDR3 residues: CASSDLNSGNYGYTF. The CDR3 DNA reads TGTGCCAGCAGTGACCTAAACAGTGGTAACTATGGCTACACCTTC.